Listed below are T cell receptor beta chains from one sample, sequenced in a study of T-cell memory formation after mild COVID-19. From the 5' RACE reads, TCRdb called clonotypes with MiXCR, one entry per CDR3 protein. The sample lists some 130,000 distinct CDR3 sequences, 20% to 25% seen once, with roughly 24% in the top ten. Sequenced input: PBMCs or a T cell subset sorted from them (not recorded which). These receptors originate from an adult woman who had mild COVID-19 (a few samples of this study predate the infection). Cell type and time point are not known. Each CDR3 is given with its conserved first and last residue. Fields, in order: V gene, J gene, clone size, D gene, CDR3 DNA, CDR3 protein. D genes are given only for firm matches. Where a row states a size, it is once, few, many or the class of an expanded clone; other rows omit it.

>TRBV24-1|TRBJ2-3|NA|NA
TGTGCCACCAGTGATCAAGGACAGAATACAGATACGCAGTATTTT
CATSDQGQNTDTQYF
>TRBV6-5|TRBJ2-2|NA|TRBD1
TGTGCCAGCAGTTACAGGGGGCACGGCACCGGGGAGCTGTTTTTT
CASSYRGHGTGELFF
>TRBV6-5|TRBJ1-4|NA|NA
TGTGCCAGCAGGGTTGACCGGGGCTCTAATGAAAAACTGTTTTTT
CASRVDRGSNEKLFF
>TRBV7-9|TRBJ1-1|NA|NA
TGTGCCAGCAGCCCCCGATTAGCGGCAAGCTTTATGAACACTGAAGCTTTCTTT
CASSPRLAASFMNTEAFF
>TRBV4-2|TRBJ2-3|NA|TRBD2
TGTGCCAGCAGCCACGACCAAAAGTACGGGAGGGATACGCAGTATTTT
CASSHDQKYGRDTQYF
>TRBV5-1|TRBJ2-1|NA|TRBD2
TGCGCCAGCAGCTTCCTAGCGGGGGACAATGAGCAGTTCTTC
CASSFLAGDNEQFF
>TRBV20-1|TRBJ2-1|few|TRBD1
TGCAGTGCTAGAGTCCAGGGGGCAGTTTATGAGCAGTTCTTC
CSARVQGAVYEQFF
>TRBV7-2|TRBJ2-7|few|NA
TGTGCCATCCTCCAGGGGGGTTACGAGCAGTACTTC
CAILQGGYEQYF
>TRBV7-9|TRBJ1-5|NA|NA
TGTGCCAGCAGCTTAATGTCCGGGAATAGCAATCAGCCCCAGCATTTT
CASSLMSGNSNQPQHF
>TRBV7-9|TRBJ2-7|few|NA
TGTGCCAGCAGCTTAGCCCAGAGAAACGACGAGCAGTACTTC
CASSLAQRNDEQYF
>TRBV9|TRBJ2-1|many|NA
TGTGCCAGCAGCTACAACAATGAGCAGTTCTTC
CASSYNNEQFF
>TRBV4-1|TRBJ2-3|few|NA
TGCGCCAGCAGCCAAGAAGGGAGCCCCGCGGTAGATACGCAGTATTTT
CASSQEGSPAVDTQYF
>TRBV5-6|TRBJ2-1|NA|TRBD2
TGTGCCAGCAGCCCTACTAGCGGGAGCGACAATGAGCAGTTCTTC
CASSPTSGSDNEQFF
>TRBV29-1|TRBJ2-1|few|NA
TGCAGCGTTGAAAGCACCCGGACAAGCTCCTACAATGAGCAGTTCTTC
CSVESTRTSSYNEQFF
>TRBV24-1|TRBJ2-7|NA|NA
TGTGCCACCAGGGACGGGGAAGGATACGAGCAGTACTTC
CATRDGEGYEQYF
>TRBV7-9|TRBJ2-2|NA|NA
TGTGCCAGCAGCCAACCTCCCTCAAAGGACGCGAACACCGGGGAGCTGTTTTTT
CASSQPPSKDANTGELFF
>TRBV19|TRBJ2-6|NA|TRBD2
TGTGCCAGTGGTTCCCGGGGGCTAGCGGGGGCCTCTGGGGCCAACGTCCTGACTTTC
CASGSRGLAGASGANVLTF
>TRBV5-1|TRBJ2-6|NA|TRBD1
TGCGCCAGCAGCTGGGCAGGGGGCGCTGGGGCCAACGTCCTGACTTTC
CASSWAGGAGANVLTF
>TRBV3-1|TRBJ1-6|NA|NA
TGTGCCAGCAGCCCTCGGGGGGGATTAGCGAATTCACCCCTCCACTTT
CASSPRGGLANSPLHF
>TRBV6-5|TRBJ2-7|NA|NA
TGTGCCAGCAGTTACGGGGCCATAGGCAGCTACGAGCAGTACTTC
CASSYGAIGSYEQYF
>TRBV24-1|TRBJ2-7|NA|TRBD1
TGTGCCACCAGTGACCTCAACAGGGGTGAGCAGTACTTC
CATSDLNRGEQYF
>TRBV29-1|TRBJ2-5|once|TRBD1
TGCAGCGTTGAGGGGCGCCGGGACAGGGCAGCTCAAGAGACCCAGTACTTC
CSVEGRRDRAAQETQYF
>TRBV5-1|TRBJ2-7|few|TRBD1
TGCGCCAGCAGCAGGGACAGGGGGTCCAGGTACGAGCAGTACTTC
CASSRDRGSRYEQYF
>TRBV24-1|TRBJ1-5|NA|NA
TGTGCCACCAGTGAAGGCAATCAGCCCCAGCATTTT
CATSEGNQPQHF
>TRBV7-9|TRBJ1-2|few|NA
TGTGCCAGCAGCCCCCAAGTGGGGACTTCTAACTATGGCTACACCTTC
CASSPQVGTSNYGYTF
>TRBV6-2/TRBV6-3|TRBJ1-2|NA|NA
TGTGCCAGCAGCCAAGGGATTGGGCTCGGCTACACCTTC
CASSQGIGLGYTF
>TRBV9|TRBJ2-2|NA|NA
TGTGCCAGCAGCGTATTACTGCACGGGGAGCTGTTTTTT
CASSVLLHGELFF
>TRBV20-1|TRBJ2-7|few|NA
TGCAGTGTTGAGGATTTGAGCTCCTACGAGCAGTACTTC
CSVEDLSSYEQYF
>TRBV6-2/TRBV6-3|TRBJ1-1|few|NA
TGTGCCAGCAGTTGGATGAACACTGAAGCTTTCTTT
CASSWMNTEAFF
>TRBV7-3|TRBJ2-3|NA|TRBD2
TGTGCCAGCAGCGCACTAGGACTAGCGGGAGGGGATACGCAGTATTTT
CASSALGLAGGDTQYF
>TRBV4-1|TRBJ1-2|few|NA
TGCGCCAGCAGCCAAGAGAACAGGGTAAACTATGGCTACACCTTC
CASSQENRVNYGYTF
>TRBV15|TRBJ2-3|NA|NA
TGTGCCACCAGCGCGGCCATCCCCGGGGATACGCAGTATTTT
CATSAAIPGDTQYF
>TRBV29-1|TRBJ2-1|few|NA
TGCAGCGTTGACACGGAAGGGGGAAACAATGAGCAGTTCTTC
CSVDTEGGNNEQFF